This TCR beta chain was found in a study of identical twins' blood T cells. Findings and limits, study-wide: Each donor's most abundant TCRbeta clonotypes shared more CDR3 sequences with her twin than unrelated donors. Twins shared about as many clonotypes as their cloneset sizes predicted.

This clonotype has just a few counts. Its antigen is currently unknown. The donors were healthy female monozygous twins, three pairs in total. Each TCR cDNA library carried sample-specific barcodes on both ends. A single record per CDR3 protein comes from TCRdb applying MiXCR to the 5' RACE reads. The sample holds roughly 340,000 distinct CDR3 sequences, approximately 30% seen once. CDR3 length equals 14 residues. The V gene end was trimmed by 0 bases and the J gene end by 6 bases; junction bases not matched to a gene: 2. The germline gives CDR1 MNHEY, CDR2 SVGAGI. The sequencing input was PBMCs. The rearrangement joins TRBV6-5 to TRBJ2-1, with 7 bases that match TRBD2. The source of this sequence is a woman aged 18 to 55 in good health. CDR3 loop: CASSYSGGTNEQFF. The CDR3 bases are TGTGCCAGCAGTTACTCCGGGGGGACCAATGAGCAGTTCTTC.